The rows below give T cell receptor beta chains drawn from one sample of a study of beta chain features in type 1 diabetes. Assay: immunoSEQ multiplex PCR; the TCRdb copy retains only in-frame clones and omits some. The profile shows over 500,000 clones, roughly a sixth of them singletons. The specimen was naive CD4+ T cells from blood. These receptors all stem from a man in his late teens or twenties in good health. Each CDR3 is given with its conserved first and last residue. Fields, in order: D gene, J gene, V gene, clone size, CDR3 DNA, CDR3 protein. D genes are given only for firm matches. The listing skips clone size in some rows; elsewhere it reads once, few, many or a size class.

NA | TRBJ2-4 | TRBV11-2 | NA | TGTGCCAGCAGCCATAGGAAGAAAAACATTCAGTACTTC | CASSHRKKNIQYF
NA | TRBJ2-7 | TRBV6-5 | few | TGTGCCAGCAGTTACTCGGGGACTCGCGAGCAGTACTTC | CASSYSGTREQYF
NA | TRBJ1-6 | TRBV20-1 | few | TGCAGTGCTAGGGCTGGATCACCCCTCCACTTT | CSARAGSPLHF
NA | TRBJ2-5 | TRBV28 | NA | TGTGCCAGCAGATACGGGCTCCAAGAGACCCAGTACTTC | CASRYGLQETQYF
NA | TRBJ1-2 | TRBV9 | few | TGTGCCAGCAGCGTAGTGATGGGGATTGGAGGCTACACCTTC | CASSVVMGIGGYTF
TRBD1 | TRBJ1-1 | TRBV10-2 | NA | TGCGCCAGTTCGGGACAGGTATACACTGAAGCTTTCTTT | CASSGQVYTEAFF
NA | TRBJ2-2 | TRBV5-6 | NA | TGTGCCAGCAGCTCCTTCCGGGCAGGGACAAACACCGGGGAGCTGTTTTTT | CASSSFRAGTNTGELFF
TRBD2 | TRBJ2-1 | TRBV11-1 | NA | TGTGCCAGCAGCTTATCGTCCGGGACTAGATATTCCAATGAGCAGTTCTTC | CASSLSSGTRYSNEQFF
NA | TRBJ1-2 | TRBV4-3 | few | TGCGCCAGCAGTCCTCTAGGGGACTATGGCTACACCTTC | CASSPLGDYGYTF
NA | TRBJ2-3 | TRBV5-6 | NA | TGTGCCAGCAGCCCCTTGGGCCGGGGATCAGCGGATACGCAGTATTTT | CASSPLGRGSADTQYF
TRBD1 | TRBJ2-2 | TRBV4-3 | few | TGCGCCAGCAGCCTCCGGGACAGATTTTCCGCGAACACCGGGGAGCTGTTTTTT | CASSLRDRFSANTGELFF
NA | TRBJ2-2 | TRBV11-3 | few | TGTGCCAGCAGCTCAGGGACTACAGGGACCGGGGAGCTGTTTTTT | CASSSGTTGTGELFF
NA | TRBJ2-2 | TRBV29-1 | NA | TGCAGCGTTAAAAGGAGGACAGCGGGCACCGGGGAGCTGTTTTTT | CSVKRRTAGTGELFF
NA | TRBJ1-1 | TRBV14 | NA | TGTGCCAGCAGCCAAAAATTCTTTGTCGTGCCTACACAAGCTTTCTTT | CASSQKFFVVPTQAFF
NA | TRBJ2-5 | TRBV7-2 | NA | TGTGCCAGCAGCTTACTAAGCGCTAGTTTGCTAGGAGAGACCCAGTACTTC | CASSLLSASLLGETQYF
TRBD1 | TRBJ2-6 | TRBV11-2 | NA | TGTGCCAGCAGCCTACCAAGGGGACAGGGCCTGACTGGGGCCAACGTCCTGACTTTC | CASSLPRGQGLTGANVLTF
NA | TRBJ2-3 | TRBV9 | NA | TGTGCCAGCAGCGTAGGCCATACGCAGTATTTT | CASSVGHTQYF
NA | TRBJ1-2 | TRBV10-3 | NA | TGTGCCATCAGTGAGTCGTTAAACAACTATGGCTACACCTTC | CAISESLNNYGYTF
NA | TRBJ1-2 | TRBV28 | NA | TGTGCCAGCATTCGGACAGCTCCGACGGGCTATGGCTACACCTTC | CASIRTAPTGYGYTF
TRBD1 | TRBJ1-6 | TRBV2 | NA | TGTGCCAGCAGTGGACAGGGGGCTAATTCACCCCTCCACTTT | CASSGQGANSPLHF
TRBD1 | TRBJ1-3 | TRBV9 | NA | TGTGCCAGCAGCGTAGAGGGACAGGGTTTCTCTGGAAACACCATATATTTT | CASSVEGQGFSGNTIYF
NA | TRBJ2-6 | TRBV25-1 | NA | TGTGCCGGCAGTGAAGGGGGCTCTGGGGCCAACGTCCTGACTTTC | CAGSEGGSGANVLTF
NA | TRBJ2-7 | TRBV10-3 | NA | TGTGCCATCAGTGACAGCTCCTACGAGCAGTACTTC | CAISDSSYEQYF
NA | TRBJ1-1 | TRBV23-1 | many | TGCGCCAGCAGTCAGTTGACAACGAACACTGAAGCTTTCTTT | CASSQLTTNTEAFF
TRBD1 | TRBJ2-4 | TRBV6-6 | NA | TGTGCCAGCAGTTACAAGGGACAGGACATTCAGTACTTC | CASSYKGQDIQYF
NA | TRBJ1-4 | TRBV7-9 | few | TGTGCCAGCACCCTTATGGGGCAGCTTAATGAAAAACTGTTTTTT | CASTLMGQLNEKLFF
NA | TRBJ2-3 | TRBV27 | few | TGTGCCAGCAGTACCACAGATACGCAGTATTTT | CASSTTDTQYF
NA | TRBJ2-3 | TRBV11-1 | NA | TGTGCCAGCAGCTTAACGATGGCAGGGAGCGATCGGTTGGATACGCAGTATTTT | CASSLTMAGSDRLDTQYF
NA | TRBJ1-6 | TRBV28 | NA | TGTGCCAGGGCCGGGCGGACGTATAATTCACCCCTCCACTTT | CARAGRTYNSPLHF
NA | TRBJ1-1 | TRBV4-3 | few | TGCGCCAGCAGCCAAGAGTATGGAGGTGAAGCTTTCTTT | CASSQEYGGEAFF
NA | TRBJ2-7 | TRBV4-2 | few | TGTGCCAGCAGCCAAGATACCCCGGGACGGAAGGAGCAGTACTTC | CASSQDTPGRKEQYF
TRBD2 | TRBJ2-5 | TRBV7-2 | few | TGTGCCAGCAGTCTCAGCGGGGGCCAAGAGACCCAGTACTTC | CASSLSGGQETQYF
NA | TRBJ1-4 | TRBV5-1 | few | TGCGCCAGCAGCCTGGGGGCCGGTAATGAAAAACTGTTTTTT | CASSLGAGNEKLFF
NA | TRBJ2-7 | TRBV25-1 | few | TGTGCCAGCAGTGTGAAGAGAGGGTACTACGAGCAGTACTTC | CASSVKRGYYEQYF
TRBD2 | TRBJ2-1 | TRBV7-9 | NA | TGTGCCAGCAGTTTGAGGGGGCTAGGGACTAGCGGGAACTACAATGAGCAGTTCTTC | CASSLRGLGTSGNYNEQFF
NA | TRBJ1-1 | TRBV9 | NA | TGTGCCAGCAGCGTAGGGTTCTCAGGAAACACTGAAGCTTTCTTT | CASSVGFSGNTEAFF
NA | TRBJ2-5 | TRBV5-4 | few | TGTGCCAGCAGCTCCTCAACAGGGTCCCAGTACTTC | CASSSSTGSQYF
NA | TRBJ1-4 | TRBV28 | NA | TGTGCCAGCAGTTTCCCAGGGAATGAAAAACTGTTTTTT | CASSFPGNEKLFF
NA | TRBJ1-6 | TRBV5-1 | few | TGCGCCAGCAGCTTGATTGGATCCAGGAATTCACCCCTCCACTTT | CASSLIGSRNSPLHF
NA | TRBJ1-4 | TRBV29-1 | NA | TGCAGCGCCCTGCAGGGTAATGAAAAACTGTTTTTT | CSALQGNEKLFF
NA | TRBJ1-1 | TRBV29-1 | few | TGCAGCGTGGACAAACGCCCGAACACTGAAGCTTTCTTT | CSVDKRPNTEAFF
TRBD1 | TRBJ2-5 | TRBV27 | NA | TGTGCCAGCGGGAACCGGGACAGACAAGAGACCCAGTACTTC | CASGNRDRQETQYF
NA | TRBJ2-6 | TRBV7-9 | NA | TGTGCCAGCAGCGGCTCCCGAGAAGGATTCTCTGGGGCCAACGTCCTGACTTTC | CASSGSREGFSGANVLTF
TRBD2 | TRBJ2-1 | TRBV5-1 | few | TGCGCCAGCAGCAAGCTAGCGGGAGTGGCGGATGAGCAGTTCTTC | CASSKLAGVADEQFF
NA | TRBJ2-3 | TRBV9 | NA | TGTGCCAGCAGCGCAAACGGGGCACTCACAGATACGCAGTATTTT | CASSANGALTDTQYF
TRBD1 | TRBJ2-7 | TRBV6-1 | few | TGTGCCAGCAGTGCAAGGACAGGCTCCAACGAGCAGTACTTC | CASSARTGSNEQYF
TRBD2 | TRBJ2-7 | TRBV11-3 | NA | TGTGCCAGCAGCCGGACTAGCAATAACGAGCAGTACTTC | CASSRTSNNEQYF
NA | TRBJ2-4 | TRBV6-6 | NA | TGTGCCAGCATTCCAATTGGGGGAAACATTCAGTACTTC | CASIPIGGNIQYF
NA | TRBJ2-1 | TRBV6-1 | NA | TGTGCCAGCATGGTCGAGGACCTAGTCATATTGGGACAGTTCTTC | CASMVEDLVILGQFF
NA | TRBJ1-1 | TRBV7-9 | NA | TGTGCCAGCAGCTTCGGACAGAGCACTGAAGCTTTCTTT | CASSFGQSTEAFF
TRBD2 | TRBJ2-3 | TRBV5-1 | NA | TGCGCCAGCAGCTCCGGGACTAGGGGCACAGATACGCAGTATTTT | CASSSGTRGTDTQYF
NA | TRBJ2-7 | TRBV5-1 | few | TGCGCCAGCAGCTTGCAGGGGCCGGCCTACGAGCAGTACTTC | CASSLQGPAYEQYF
TRBD1 | TRBJ1-1 | TRBV18 | NA | TGTGCCAGCTCTCGGAAAGGACAGGGGAGGGCTGAAGCTTTCTTT | CASSRKGQGRAEAFF
NA | TRBJ2-3 | TRBV9 | NA | TGTGCCAGCAGCGATAACTTAGCCTCCAATACGCAGTATTTT | CASSDNLASNTQYF
TRBD1 | TRBJ2-7 | TRBV15 | few | TGTGCCACCGCGCGGACAGGGACAACCTACGAGCAGTACTTC | CATARTGTTYEQYF